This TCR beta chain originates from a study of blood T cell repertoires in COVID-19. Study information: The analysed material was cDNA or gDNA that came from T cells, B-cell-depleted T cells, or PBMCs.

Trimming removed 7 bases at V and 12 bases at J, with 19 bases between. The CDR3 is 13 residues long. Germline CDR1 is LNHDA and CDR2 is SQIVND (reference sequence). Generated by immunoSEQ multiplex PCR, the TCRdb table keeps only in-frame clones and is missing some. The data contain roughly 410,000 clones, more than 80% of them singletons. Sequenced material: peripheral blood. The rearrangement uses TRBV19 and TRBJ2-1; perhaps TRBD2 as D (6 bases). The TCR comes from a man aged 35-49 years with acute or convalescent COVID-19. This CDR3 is CASINPERRAQFF. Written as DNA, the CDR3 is TGTGCCAGTATCAATCCCGAAAGGAGGGCGCAGTTCTTC.